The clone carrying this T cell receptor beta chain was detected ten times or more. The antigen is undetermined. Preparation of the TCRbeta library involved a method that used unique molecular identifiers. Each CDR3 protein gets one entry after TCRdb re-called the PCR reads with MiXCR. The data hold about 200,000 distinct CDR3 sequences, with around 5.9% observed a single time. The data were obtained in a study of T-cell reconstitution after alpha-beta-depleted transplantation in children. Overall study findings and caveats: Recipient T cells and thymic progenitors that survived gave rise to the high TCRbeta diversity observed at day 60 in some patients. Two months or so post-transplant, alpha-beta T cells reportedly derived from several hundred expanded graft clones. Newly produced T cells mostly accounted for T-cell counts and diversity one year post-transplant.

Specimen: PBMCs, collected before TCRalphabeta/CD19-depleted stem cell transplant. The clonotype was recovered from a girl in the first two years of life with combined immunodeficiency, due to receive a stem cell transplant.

CDR3 region: CASSPYPRGAPDTQYF. Written as DNA, the CDR3 is TGTGCCAGCAGCCCCTACCCGAGGGGGGCCCCAGATACGCAGTATTTT. The rearrangement links TRBV7-3 to TRBJ2-3; D is perhaps TRBD1 or TRBD2 (6 bases each). Germline V CDR1 and CDR2: SGHTA, FQGTGA. This CDR3 region has 16 residues. V was clipped by 5 bases and J by 4 bases, with 19 bases between them.